Presented here are 6 T cell receptor beta chains from one specimen sequenced in a study of beta chain features in type 1 diabetes. What was sequenced were expressed TCRB transcripts, since all of the isolated RNA had been reverse transcribed. Repertoires were generated with immunoSEQ multiplex PCR, while TCRdb's copy carries only in-frame clones and drops some. The data show approximately 260,000 clones, with less than 30% seen just once and 0.012% held by the top ten. The antigens for these receptors are not known. Overall study results and limits: TCRB CDR3s from Type 1 diabetes patients were moderately but significantly shorter in all four CD4+ subsets.

The material sequenced was naive CD4+ T cells from blood. These receptor sequences come from a woman aged 30 to 39 with type 1 diabetes.

This clone has a handful of counts. This chain uses TRBV5-1 with TRBJ2-1; the D gene is possibly TRBD2 (5 bases). V shed 0 bases and J shed 7 bases, with 8 bases lying between them. Germline CDR1 reads SGHRS; CDR2 reads YFSETQ. This CDR3 is 13 amino acids long. CDR3 protein: CASSLGELNEQFF. CDR3 coding DNA: TGCGCCAGCAGCTTGGGGGAGTTGAATGAGCAGTTCTTC.

V usage is TRBV4-1 and J usage is TRBJ1-1; possible D gene TRBD1, 5 bases. The V gene lost 5 bases and the J gene lost 1 base, with 8 bases spanning the gap. Germline V gives CDR1 MGHRA, CDR2 YSYEKL. This CDR3 spans 13 amino acids. CDR3 in amino acids: CASSKQENTEAFF. CDR3 nucleotides: TGCGCCAGCAGCAAACAGGAGAACACTGAAGCTTTCTTT.

This chain connects TRBV30 to TRBJ1-2; 7 bases fit TRBD1. The CDR3 runs to 15 residues. Germline assignment: CDR1 GTSNPN and CDR2 SVGIG (reference sequence). J was trimmed by 0 bases and V by 3 bases; bases with no gene match: 7. CDR3 protein: CAWSAGQMSNYGYTF. The CDR3 DNA follows: TGTGCCTGGAGCGCGGGACAGATGTCTAACTATGGCTACACCTTC.

The V call is TRBV2, the J call TRBJ2-6; 10 positions agree with TRBD1. This CDR3 is built from 18 residues. Per germline, CDR1 SNHLY and CDR2 FYNNEI. After removal of 6 bases from V and 0 bases from J, the junction contained 8 bases not matched to a gene. The CDR3: CASRGTGQGSSGANVLTF. In DNA, the CDR3 is TGTGCCAGCAGGGGAACGGGACAGGGGTCCTCTGGGGCCAACGTCCTGACTTTC.

V is TRBV7-2 and J is TRBJ2-7; no firm D call. CDR1 is SGHTA, CDR2 FQGNSA, per germline. The CDR3 consists of 14 residues. V dropped 1 base and J dropped 0 bases, with 7 bases sitting between them. CDR3 amino acids: CASSLGRSSYEQYF. CDR3 nucleotide sequence: TGTGCCAGCAGCTTAGGAAGGAGCTCCTACGAGCAGTACTTC.

V and J are TRBV14 and TRBJ1-5, with TRBD1 matching 8 bases. Unmatched junction bases numbered 14, after V lost 0 bases and J lost 7 bases. This CDR3 is built from 18 residues. Germline V gene sequence: CDR1 SGHDN, CDR2 FVKESK. CDR3 protein: CASSQDTLWTGCKQPQHF. CDR3 nucleotides: TGTGCCAGCAGCCAAGATACCTTATGGACAGGGTGTAAGCAGCCCCAGCATTTT.